These 20 T cell receptor beta chains originate from one sample sequenced in a study of early stage breast cancer tumors. Libraries were prepared by immunoSEQ multiplex PCR; TCRdb keeps only in-frame clonotypes and omits some of them. The sample has about 50,000 clones; about 83% are singletons. Sequencing input: blood. These receptors were collected from a person under 45 with breast cancer.

The chain employs TRBV6-6 and TRBJ2-2, with D hard to call. Germline V gene sequence: CDR1 MNHNY, CDR2 SVGAGI (reference sequence). The CDR3 runs 14 residues. V shed 5 bases and J shed 6 bases, with 13 bases lying between them. Here the CDR3 DNA reads TGTGCCAGCAGTCTCATCTTGGTGGCCGGGGAGCTGTTTTTT. This codes for CASSLILVAGELFF.

The chain recombines TRBV6-6 with TRBJ2-5; D ambiguous. Germline assignment: CDR1 MNHNY and CDR2 SVGAGI (reference sequence). V lost 7 bases and J 0 bases, leaving 15 bases between the germline ends. The CDR3 has 15 residues. The CDR3, as DNA: TGTGCCAGCAATCAGAAGCGTACGTACCAAGAGACCCAGTACTTC. Translating gives CASNQKRTYQETQYF.

This clone was seen only once. The V and J genes are TRBV4-1 and TRBJ2-5; D is perhaps TRBD2 (6 bases). CDR1 and CDR2 from the germline V gene are MGHRA and YSYEKL. This CDR3 has 16 amino acids. Between the trimmed V and J ends, which lost 0 bases and 5 bases, there was a span of 16 bases. CDR3 amino acids: CASSQESGVAGETQYF. The CDR3 DNA reads TGCGCCAGCAGCCAAGAAAGCGGAGTGGCGGGGGAGACCCAGTACTTC.

V gene TRBV5-1 combines with J gene TRBJ1-1; a weak D match, TRBD1 (5 bases). The CDR3 consists of 17 residues. CDR1 and CDR2 (germline): SGHRS, YFSETQ. The germline V and J ends were trimmed by 4 bases and 0 bases, with 19 bases remaining between them. The CDR3 DNA reads as TGCGCCAGCAGCCCCCAACTCAGGACACAAATGAACACTGAAGCTTTCTTT. Translated, it gives CASSPQLRTQMNTEAFF. Combining the CDR3 with reference TRBV5-1 and TRBJ1-1 gives the whole variable domain KAGVTQTPRYLIKTRGQQVTLSCSPISGHRSVSWYQQTPGQGLQFLFEYFSETQRNKGNFPGRFSGRQFSNSRSEMNVSTLELGDSALYLCASSPQLRTQMNTEAFFGQGTRLTVV.

V usage is TRBV30 and J usage is TRBJ1-1; no reliable D call. The CDR3 has 14 residues. V lost 0 bases and J lost 1, with 9 bases in between. Germline lookup yields CDR1 GTSNPN and CDR2 SVGIG (reference sequence). Written as DNA, the CDR3 is TGTGCCTGGAGTGTACTACAGAGGAACACTGAAGCTTTCTTT. It codes for CAWSVLQRNTEAFF.

The V and J genes are TRBV4-2 and TRBJ2-7, with D uncertain. This CDR3 has 13 residues. With 0 bases removed from V and 5 bases from J, the gap between germline ends came to 8 bases. Germline V CDR1 and CDR2: LGHNA, YNFKEQ. In DNA form, the CDR3 reads TGTGCCAGCAGCCAAGACAGGAATCACGAGCAGTACTTC. Its translation is CASSQDRNHEQYF.

The V and J genes are TRBV5-4 and TRBJ2-7; TRBD2 matches at 8 bases. The germline V gene has CDR1 SGHNT and CDR2 YYREEE (reference sequence). CDR3 length: 15 residues. V trimming: 2 bases; J trimming: 5 bases; junction bases outside the gene matches: 9. Here the CDR3 reads CASSFKLDGGDEQYF. CDR3 coding DNA: TGTGCCAGCAGCTTTAAGCTGGACGGGGGGGACGAGCAGTACTTC.

The rearrangement joins TRBV4-1 to TRBJ2-7; 8 bases align to TRBD2. This CDR3 spans 14 amino acids. V dropped 2 bases and J dropped 6; count of bases not matched to a gene: 6. From germline, CDR1 is MGHRA and CDR2 YSYEKL. CDR3 amino acids: CASSQRSGIVEQYF. The CDR3 nucleotides read TGCGCCAGCAGCCAACGTAGCGGGATAGTCGAGCAGTACTTC.

The chain recombines TRBV5-1 with TRBJ1-1; D uncertain. The germline gives CDR1 SGHRS, CDR2 YFSETQ. The ends were cut back, 0 bases at V and 5 bases at J, with 11 bases in the middle. CDR3 size: 14 residues. The CDR3 loop reads CASSLDSRITEAFF. The CDR3, as DNA: TGCGCCAGCAGCTTGGATTCCAGGATAACTGAAGCTTTCTTT.

Here the CDR3 DNA reads TGTGCCAGCAGCGTTGACAGGGTGGGGAATGAAAAACTGTTTTTT. It specifies CASSVDRVGNEKLFF. This sequence joins TRBV5-4 and TRBJ1-4, with 7 positions matching TRBD1. Per the germline V gene, CDR1 is SGHNT and CDR2 is YYREEE (reference sequence). Trimming took 4 bases from V and 5 from J; bases not matched to a gene: 8. The CDR3 length is 15 residues.

This chain connects TRBV12-5 to TRBJ1-1; tentatively, D is TRBD1 (6 bases). The CDR3 has 16 residues. V shed 2 bases and J shed 7 bases, with 20 bases lying between them. Germline CDR1 is LGHNT and CDR2 is FRNRAP. The CDR3 sequence: CASGLSSSGGPGEAFF. The CDR3 DNA follows: TGTGCTAGTGGTTTGTCGTCGAGTGGGGGGCCTGGTGAAGCTTTCTTT.

V is TRBV5-5 and J is TRBJ2-1; D not certain. The germline V and J ends were trimmed by 1 base and 6 bases, with 5 bases remaining between them. CDR1 and CDR2 (germline): SGHKS, YYEKEE (reference sequence). The CDR3 totals 12 residues. CDR3 DNA: TGTGCCAGCAGCTTGATGTTCAATGAGCAGTTCTTC. Residues: CASSLMFNEQFF.

In the case of this clone: Mismatch with germline at one junction end may stem from a read error. The chain combines TRBV7-7 with TRBJ2-1, with TRBD2 matching over 12 bases. This CDR3 is built from 16 residues. From germline, CDR1 is SSHAT and CDR2 FNYEAQ (reference sequence). The CDR3 here is CASSPTSGRYNNEQFF. The CDR3 DNA reads TGTGCTAGCAGTCCCACTAGCGGGAGGTATAACAATGAGCAGTTCTTC.

The J gene is TRBJ2-1, the V gene TRBV28, with TRBD2 identical over 9 bases. CDR1 is MDHEN, CDR2 SYDVKM, per germline. This CDR3 contains 15 residues. V trimming: 7 bases; J trimming: 2 bases; junction bases outside the gene matches: 6. The CDR3 region has the DNA TGTGCCAGCATGCCCCTAGCGGGGACCTACAATGAGCAGTTCTTC. Translated, it gives CASMPLAGTYNEQFF. Together with reference TRBV28 and TRBJ2-1, the CDR3 gives the full variable domain: DVKVTQSSRYLVKRTGEKVFLECVQDMDHENMFWYRQDPGLGLRLIYFSYDVKMKEKGDIPEGYSVSREKKERFSLILESASTNQTSMYLCASMPLAGTYNEQFFGPGTRLTVL.

The genes are TRBV29-1 and TRBJ1-1; 8 bases map to TRBD1. This CDR3 is 14 amino acids long. V dropped 5 bases and J dropped 8; count of bases not matched to a gene: 13. CDR1 and CDR2 (germline): SQVTM, ANQGSEA. The CDR3 region has the DNA TGCAGCGTTCTGCGCGGACAGGGAAGTATGGAAGCTTTCTTT. Residues: CSVLRGQGSMEAFF.

V gene TRBV6-1 combines with J gene TRBJ1-1; D is perhaps TRBD1 (5 bases). This CDR3 is built from 13 residues. Trimming took off 7 bases at V and 1 base at J, with 10 bases between the two ends. Germline assignment: CDR1 MNHNS and CDR2 SASEGT. As DNA, the CDR3 is TGTGCCAGCAATCTCAGGGAGAACACTGAAGCTTTCTTT. As protein: CASNLRENTEAFF.

The chain links TRBV11-2 to TRBJ2-2; no reliable D call. Germline V gene sequence: CDR1 SGHAT, CDR2 FQNNGV. V was cut by 2 bases and J by 4 bases, with 11 bases left in between. The CDR3 is made up of 15 amino acids. This chain's CDR3 is CASSLRSKGTGELFF. The CDR3 DNA follows: TGTGCCAGCAGCTTAAGGTCGAAAGGCACCGGGGAGCTGTTTTTT.

The chain joins TRBV10-3 to TRBJ2-7; 7 bases are a match to TRBD1. After removal of 4 bases from V and 0 bases from J, the junction contained 3 bases not matched to a gene. The CDR3 length is 14 residues. Germline V gene lookup returns CDR1 ENHRY and CDR2 SYGVKD. CDR3 protein: CAISGQGSSYEQYF. The CDR3 DNA sequence: TGTGCCATCAGTGGACAGGGAAGCTCCTACGAGCAGTACTTC.

The CDR3 DNA is TGTGCCAGCAGTTACTCGAGCCGTGAAGCTTTCTTT. Its translation is CASSYSSREAFF. The chain joins TRBV6-6 to TRBJ1-1; D uncertain. This CDR3 spans 12 amino acids. V lost 0 bases, J lost 7 bases, and 6 bases lay in between. Germline V gene lookup returns CDR1 MNHNY and CDR2 SVGAGI (reference sequence).

The chain has TRBV27 and TRBJ2-1; D ambiguous. Germline lookup yields CDR1 MNHEY and CDR2 SMNVEV (reference sequence). CDR3 length equals 16 residues. Trimming took off 0 bases at V and 6 bases at J, with 15 bases between the two ends. CDR3 amino acids: CASSLSWAVLINEQFF. The CDR3 region has the DNA TGTGCCAGCAGTTTATCGTGGGCCGTGCTAATCAATGAGCAGTTCTTC.